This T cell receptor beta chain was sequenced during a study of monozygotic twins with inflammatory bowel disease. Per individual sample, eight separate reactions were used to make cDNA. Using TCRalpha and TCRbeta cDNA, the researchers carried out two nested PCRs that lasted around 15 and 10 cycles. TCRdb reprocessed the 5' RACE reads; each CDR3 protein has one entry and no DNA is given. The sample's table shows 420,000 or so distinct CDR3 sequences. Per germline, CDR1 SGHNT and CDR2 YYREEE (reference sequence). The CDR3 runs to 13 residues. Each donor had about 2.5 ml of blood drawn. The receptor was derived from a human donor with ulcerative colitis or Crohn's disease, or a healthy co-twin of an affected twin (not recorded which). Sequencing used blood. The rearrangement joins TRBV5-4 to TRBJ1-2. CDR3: CASSLFDGDGYTF.